A single sample is the source of the 11 T cell receptor beta chains below, sequenced in a study of PD-1 blockade in classical Hodgkin lymphoma. TCRdb's copy holds only in-frame clones and misses some; the assay was immunoSEQ multiplex PCR. The data show about 110,000 clones, with roughly nine tenths seen just once and about 20% held by the top ten. Every patient relapsed after autologous stem cell transplantation, and brentuximab vedotin exposure varied. The sample was peripheral blood mononuclear cells (PBMCs), taken before the second cycle of nivolumab. Receptor source: a human donor with classical Hodgkin lymphoma.

The rearrangement joins TRBV9 to TRBJ1-1; 10 bases agree with TRBD1. Germline assignment: CDR1 SGDLS and CDR2 YYNGEE. Unmatched junction bases numbered 2, after V lost 3 bases and J lost 3 bases. CDR3 length: 14 residues. The CDR3 region has the DNA TGTGCCAGCAGCGGGACAGGGGGGTACACTGAAGCTTTCTTT. It is translated as CASSGTGGYTEAFF.

This sequence joins TRBV2 and TRBJ2-7, with 12 bases that match TRBD2. The germline V gene encodes CDR1 SNHLY and CDR2 FYNNEI. Trimming at V came to 7 bases and at J to 5 bases, leaving 12 bases not matched to a gene. CDR3 length equals 16 residues. The CDR3 DNA sequence: TGTGCCAGCAACATCAGACTAGCGGGAGAAGGACACGAGCAGTACTTC. Its protein product is CASNIRLAGEGHEQYF.

The chain carries TRBV4-2 and TRBJ1-2; 8 bases are a match to TRBD1. The trim removed 4 bases at V and 3 bases at J, leaving 13 bases unmatched. The CDR3 totals 17 residues. Germline V CDR1 and CDR2: LGHNA, YNFKEQ. CDR3 sequence reads: CASSPQTGVQRDYGYTF. For the CDR3, the DNA is TGTGCCAGCAGCCCCCAGACAGGGGTCCAAAGAGACTATGGCTACACCTTC.

V and J are TRBV7-9 and TRBJ1-4, with D uncertain. The germline V gene encodes CDR1 SEHNR and CDR2 FQNEAQ (reference sequence). V was pared by 0 bases and J by 8 bases, with 7 bases between. This CDR3 is built from 13 residues. The CDR3 region is CASSLAGIEKLFF. The CDR3 region has the DNA TGTGCCAGCAGCTTAGCAGGGATCGAAAAACTGTTTTTT.

In this sample, this clone turned up a few times. The chain links TRBV19 to TRBJ1-1; TRBD1 aligns across 7 bases. J gave up 4 bases and V 5 bases, and 13 bases lay outside the gene matches. The germline V gene encodes CDR1 LNHDA and CDR2 SQIVND (reference sequence). The CDR3 sequence is 16 residues long. Written as DNA, the CDR3 is TGTGCCAGTAGTGGCCGACAGGGTGAGGTAAGCACTGAAGCTTTCTTT. Its protein is CASSGRQGEVSTEAFF. The full variable domain, with the rest looked up from reference TRBV19 and TRBJ1-1, is DGGITQSPKYLFRKEGQNVTLSCEQNLNHDAMYWYRQDPGQGLRLIYYSQIVNDFQKGDIAEGYSVSREKKESFPLTVTSAQKNPTAFYLCASSGRQGEVSTEAFFGQGTRLTVV.

This sequence joins TRBV27 and TRBJ1-1; tentatively, D is TRBD1 (6 bases). The germline CDR1 and CDR2 sequences are MNHEY and SMNVEV (reference sequence). The V end was cut by 5 bases, the J end by 4 bases, with 11 bases between. The CDR3 runs to 13 residues. CDR3: CASSLRGSTEAFF. The CDR3 region has the DNA TGTGCCAGCAGTCTCAGGGGCTCCACTGAAGCTTTCTTT.

This chain joins TRBV18 and TRBJ2-7, with D possibly being TRBD2 (6 bases). V gave up 5 bases and J gave up 3 bases, with 11 bases separating them. There are 13 residues in the CDR3. Germline CDR1 is KGHSH and CDR2 is LQKENI. The CDR3 loop reads CASSKPGVYEQYF. The DNA for the CDR3 is TGTGCCAGCTCAAAACCGGGGGTCTACGAGCAGTACTTC.

The V gene is TRBV9, the J gene TRBJ1-1; 7 nucleotides align to TRBD1. In germline, CDR1 is SGDLS, CDR2 YYNGEE. The CDR3 is made up of 15 amino acids. V lost 0 bases to trimming and J lost 3 bases; unmatched junction nucleotides: 5. The CDR3 bases are TGTGCCAGCAGCGTAGGGGCAGGGGGAGACACTGAAGCTTTCTTT. This encodes CASSVGAGGDTEAFF.

J is TRBJ2-7 and V is TRBV7-9, with D unclear. CDR1 is SEHNR, CDR2 FQNEAQ, per germline (reference sequence). The CDR3 has 16 amino acids. V was cut by 5 bases and J by 3 bases, with 20 bases left in between. In nucleotides, the CDR3 is TGTGCCAGCAGCCTCTTACCGGGCACTGGGGACTACGAGCAGTACTTC. Protein sequence: CASSLLPGTGDYEQYF.

The chain has TRBV18 and TRBJ2-7; TRBD1 matches 12 bases. This CDR3 is built from 15 residues. The V gene's germline CDR1 is KGHSH and CDR2 LQKENI. V lost 4 bases, J lost 1 base, and 2 bases stayed unmatched. CDR3 coding DNA: TGTGCCAGCTCACTGGGACAGGGGGCGTCCTACGAGCAGTACTTC. It specifies CASSLGQGASYEQYF. Supplemented by reference TRBV18 and TRBJ2-7, the full variable domain reads NAGVMQNPRHLVRRRGQEARLRCSPMKGHSHVYWYRQLPEEGLKFMVYLQKENIIDESGMPKERFSAEFPKEGPSILRIQQVVRGDSAAYFCASSLGQGASYEQYFGPGTRLTVT.

V is TRBV6-5 and J is TRBJ1-6; perhaps TRBD1 as D (5 bases). V was cut by 5 bases and J by 7 bases, with 15 bases left in between. The CDR3 runs to 15 residues. Germline assignment: CDR1 MNHEY and CDR2 SVGAGI. The CDR3 sequence: CASSQGTVVNSPLHF. For the CDR3, the DNA is TGTGCCAGCAGTCAAGGGACCGTAGTCAATTCACCCCTCCACTTT.